The clone carrying this T cell receptor (beta chain) was seen a handful of times. CDR3 length equals 16 residues. Germline values: CDR1 MNHEY, CDR2 SVGAGI. V lost 2 bases and J lost 6, with 17 bases in between. The record originates from a study of regulatory T cells in long-lasting Graves disease. CDR3 regions were amplified by Arm-PCR using iRepertoire HTBI primers to build TCR beta libraries. TCRdb re-derived calls from the multiplex PCR reads in MiXCR, one entry per CDR3 protein. The sample consists of roughly 420,000 distinct CDR3 sequences, less than 15% of them appearing once. Time point here: newly diagnosed GD, antithyroid drugs for less than 3 months. RNA isolated from PBMCs was used to make the TCR library. Under American Thyroid Association guidelines, Graves' disease was diagnosed. These same data were also listed under a study on T cells in Graves' hyperthyroidism and ophthalmopathy.

The chain has TRBV6-5 and TRBJ2-1, with D possibly matching TRBD2 (7 bases). The clonotype comes from a woman aged 45 to 65 with Graves disease. The sequences come from peripheral blood mononuclear cells (PBMCs), collected at new diagnosis, from a patient treated with antithyroid drugs. CDR3 amino acids: CASSYGGGSGSNEQFF. Written as DNA, the CDR3 is TGTGCCAGCAGTTACGGGGGCGGGAGCGGTTCCAATGAGCAGTTCTTC.